The entry below describes one T cell receptor (beta chain). This clonotype was recorded many times. It has no known antigen specificity. The input lacks base qualities; no much larger clone sits a single base away. The entry originates in a study of spatial heterogeneity in lung cancer (dated by TCRdb to between 2019 and 2020). A note on the overall study: Beta-chain transcripts were consistently detected in greater numbers than alpha-chain transcripts, which likely reflected higher beta-chain transcript abundance. At surgery, some 220 tumor regions, around 65 matched nontumor lung samples and fewer than 60 PBMC samples were TCR-sequenced for both alpha and beta chains. In the raw uncorrected reads, each unique combination of TCR and UMI appeared on average more than ten times. In non-small cell lung cancer, the study quantitatively compared TCR alpha and beta repertoires across several tumor regions, matched nontumor lung, and blood. Nonsynonymous mutation counts, determined by whole-exome sequencing of tumor tissue, were related to features of the TCR repertoire. Study-level results and caveats: Ubiquitous expanded tumor TCRs were found in blood more often at tumor resection than at routine follow-up. Confirming at a functional level the hypothesis that regional TCRs recognize regional mutations was considered to require additional single-cell paired TCR alpha and beta sequencing.

V and J are truncated by 3 bases and 6 bases respectively, leaving an intervening sequence of 6 bases. From a lookup of the germline V gene (reference sequence), CDR1 and CDR2 are GTSNPN and SVGIG. The CDR3, from cysteine to phenylalanine, totals 12 residues. Just CDR3 DNA is preserved here, 36 bases in frame from base 1. Libraries were constructed by 5' RACE. Sequenced on a NextSeq 500. In the TCR library protocol, a unique molecular identifier was attached to each TCR cDNA molecule so that PCR and sequencing errors could be corrected. The paper's processing steps were these. TCR identification, UMI-based error correction and CDR3 extraction were all carried out with Decombinator tools. Expanded TCRs were defined as those above a frequency of 2 per 1,000, corresponding to the top 1% of the tumor frequency distribution. Renyi diversity was calculated using the R vegan package after each repertoire was subsampled 100 times to 5,000 TCRs. CDR3 similarity networks were built from amino acid triplet string-kernel similarity, with CDR3s being connected when pairwise similarity was above 0.82. TCRdb cleaned the public reads at Q25 with fastp, built clones with MiXCR and kept in-frame beta chains. Each entry is one CDR3 protein sequence, shown with its most common DNA and genes. For this entry, the V and J calls and clone size follow TCRdb and not the study's own pipeline. Recorded for this sample are approximately 40,000 distinct CDR3 sequences; 5.2% of them occurred a single time. 20% to 30% of the sample is taken by the ten largest.

Per the publication, the time point label means: sample taken at primary tumor resection. Whole RNA extracted from tumor and nontumor lung tissue, or from cryopreserved PBMC samples, was used for TCR sequencing without cell sorting. Samples were obtained from 72 patients with early-stage, untreated non-small cell lung cancer from the lung TRACERx cohort. A patient was chosen for TCR sequencing only when enough RNA was available from at least two tumor regions. The source is a female donor with early-stage non-small cell lung cancer. The specimen was PBMCs, collected at surgery. The sequence links TRBV30 to TRBJ1-6; a confident D gene designation cannot be given. The CDR3 reads as follows: CAWSESNSPLHF. In nucleotide form, the sequence is TGTGCCTGGAGCGAGAGTAATTCACCCCTCCACTTT.